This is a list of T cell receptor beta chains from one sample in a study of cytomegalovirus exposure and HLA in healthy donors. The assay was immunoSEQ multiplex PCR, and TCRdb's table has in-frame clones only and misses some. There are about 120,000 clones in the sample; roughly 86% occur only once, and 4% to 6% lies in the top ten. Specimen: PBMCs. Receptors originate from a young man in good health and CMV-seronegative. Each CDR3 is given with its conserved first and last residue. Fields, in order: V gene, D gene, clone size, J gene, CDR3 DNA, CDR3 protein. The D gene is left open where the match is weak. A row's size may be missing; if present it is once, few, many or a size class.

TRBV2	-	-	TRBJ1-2	TGTGCCAGCAGTGAAGCGGGGCGGGGGGCCTCCTCGAACTATGGCTACACCTTC	CASSEAGRGASSNYGYTF
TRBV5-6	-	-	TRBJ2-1	TGTGCCAGCAGCTTACTACGGGACTCAATTTCTTCCTACAATGAGCAGTTCTTC	CASSLLRDSISSYNEQFF
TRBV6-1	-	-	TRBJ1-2	TGTGCCAGCAGTGTAGATTTTTACTATGGCTACACCTTC	CASSVDFYYGYTF
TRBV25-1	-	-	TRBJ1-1	TGTGCCAGCAGTGACACAGGGATATGGGACACTGAAGCTTTCTTT	CASSDTGIWDTEAFF
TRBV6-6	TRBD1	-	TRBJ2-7	TGTGCCAGCAGTCCAGACCCAGGGGGAGAGCAGTACTTC	CASSPDPGGEQYF
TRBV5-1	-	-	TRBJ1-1	TGCGCCAGCAGCTTGGAGGGGTTGGGTGAAGCTTTCTTT	CASSLEGLGEAFF
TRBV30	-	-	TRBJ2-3	TGTGCCTGGAGTCCTACAGGGTTGGCGGATACGCAGTATTTT	CAWSPTGLADTQYF
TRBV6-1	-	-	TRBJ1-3	TGTGCCAGCAGGCCCCTAGGTGGAAACACCATATATTTT	CASRPLGGNTIYF
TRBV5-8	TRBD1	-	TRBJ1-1	TGTGCCAGCAGCTTGGAGAAAGGGGGCTGGACTGAAGCTTTCTTT	CASSLEKGGWTEAFF
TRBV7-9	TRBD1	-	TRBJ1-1	TGTGCCAGCAGCTTAAAGAACCAGGGGGCAGGCACTGAAGCTTTCTTT	CASSLKNQGAGTEAFF
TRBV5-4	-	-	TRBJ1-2	TGTGCCAGCAGCTCTGGCGTGGCAGGGCCAACTGGCTACACCTTC	CASSSGVAGPTGYTF
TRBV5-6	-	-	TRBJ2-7	TGTGCCAGCAGCGCGGACAGTTTCTGGAGCTACGAGCAGTACTTC	CASSADSFWSYEQYF
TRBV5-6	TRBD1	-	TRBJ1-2	TGTGCCAGCAGCTTCACAGGGGGCCCGAATTATGGCTACACCTTC	CASSFTGGPNYGYTF
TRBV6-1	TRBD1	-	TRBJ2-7	TGTGCCAGCAGTCGGGACAGATCCTACGAGCAGTACTTC	CASSRDRSYEQYF
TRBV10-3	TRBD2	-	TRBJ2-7	TGTGCCATCAGTGAGTTGCGGACTAGCGGGAGACGCCCCCATGGGGAGCAGTACTTC	CAISELRTSGRRPHGEQYF
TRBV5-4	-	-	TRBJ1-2	TGTGCCAGCAGGCAGGCACCAACTTCTAACTATGGCTACACCTTC	CASRQAPTSNYGYTF
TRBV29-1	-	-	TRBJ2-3	TGCAGCGTTGATCGGAGCCGGACTAGCACAGATACGCAGTATTTT	CSVDRSRTSTDTQYF
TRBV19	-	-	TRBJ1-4	TGTGCCAGTAGTAACCAGGCAACTAATGAAAAACTGTTTTTT	CASSNQATNEKLFF
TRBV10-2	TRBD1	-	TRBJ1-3	TGCGCCAGCAGTGGCGGGACAGCTGGAAACACCATATATTTT	CASSGGTAGNTIYF
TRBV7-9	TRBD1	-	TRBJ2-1	TGTGCCAGCAGCTTAGAACAGGGGGGAGGCAATGAGCAGTTCTTC	CASSLEQGGGNEQFF
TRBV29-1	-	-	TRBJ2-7	TGCAGCGTTGAGAGGGAGAACTCCTACGAGCAGTACTTC	CSVERENSYEQYF
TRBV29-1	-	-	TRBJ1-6	TGCAGCGTTGCGACAGGAGCGAATTCGCCCCTCCACTTT	CSVATGANSPLHF
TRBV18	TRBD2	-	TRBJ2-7	TGTGCCAGCTCCGGGACTAGCGGGGGAAGCTCCTACGAGCAGTACTTC	CASSGTSGGSSYEQYF
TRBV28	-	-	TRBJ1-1	TGTGCCAGCAGTTTTCAGGGTGCGCGGACTGAAGCTTTCTTT	CASSFQGARTEAFF
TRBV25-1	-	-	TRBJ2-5	TGTGCCAGCAGTGAATTCAGGGGTCCACAAGAGACCCAGTACTTC	CASSEFRGPQETQYF
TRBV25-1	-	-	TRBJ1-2	TGTGCCAGCAGCCCAGGGGAAGGCTACACCTTC	CASSPGEGYTF
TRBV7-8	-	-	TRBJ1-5	TGTGCCAGCAGCCCCGGGGGGCAGCCCCAGCATTTT	CASSPGGQPQHF
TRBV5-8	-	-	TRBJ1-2	TGTGCCAGCAGCGTATGGGAGGGATCCGCTAACTATGGCTACACCTTC	CASSVWEGSANYGYTF
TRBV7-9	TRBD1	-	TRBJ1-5	TGTGCCAGCAGCCTCTGGGACAGTAATCAGCCCCAGCATTTT	CASSLWDSNQPQHF
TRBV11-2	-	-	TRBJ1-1	TGTGCCAGCAGCCGGGGCGGGGTTGAAGCTTTCTTT	CASSRGGVEAFF
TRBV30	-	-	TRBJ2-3	TGTGCCTGGAGTGTTCAACTAACGGGACTTCGCGTTACAGATACGCAGTATTTT	CAWSVQLTGLRVTDTQYF
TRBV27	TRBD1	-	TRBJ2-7	TGTGCCAGCAGTTTTAGACAGGGGAGCTCCTACGAGCAGTACTTC	CASSFRQGSSYEQYF
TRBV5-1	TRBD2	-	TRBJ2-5	TGCGCCAGCAGCTTGGAGGCTAGCGGGCAAGAGACCCAGTACTTC	CASSLEASGQETQYF
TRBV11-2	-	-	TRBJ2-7	TGTGCCAGCAGCTTAGATCTCGGGGTTTACGAGCAGTACTTC	CASSLDLGVYEQYF
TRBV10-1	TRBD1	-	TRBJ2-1	TGCGCCAGCAGCTCAGGGGGCAGGGATGAGCAGTTCTTC	CASSSGGRDEQFF
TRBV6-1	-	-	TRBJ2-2	TGTGCCAGCAGTACGAGGGGGACCGGGGAGCTGTTTTTT	CASSTRGTGELFF
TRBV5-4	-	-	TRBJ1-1	TGTGCCAGCAGCTTGTCCCGAGGGGGCACTGAAGCTTTCTTT	CASSLSRGGTEAFF
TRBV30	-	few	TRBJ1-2	TGTGCCTGGAGTGTACGGGGGGGCGATGGCTACACCTTC	CAWSVRGGDGYTF
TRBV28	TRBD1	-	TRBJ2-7	TGTGCCAGCAGATCGACGGGACAGGGGTACGAGCAGTACTTC	CASRSTGQGYEQYF
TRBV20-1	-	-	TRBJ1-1	TGCAGTGCTATGCCGGGAGGACCTCTTTCCTTT	CSAMPGGPLSF
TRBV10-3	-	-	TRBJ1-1	TGTGCCATCAGTGAGAAACAGGGTAAGACTGAAGCTTTCTTT	CAISEKQGKTEAFF
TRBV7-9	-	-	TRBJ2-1	TGTGCCAGCAGCCCCCGGGACAACTACAATGAGCAGTTCTTC	CASSPRDNYNEQFF
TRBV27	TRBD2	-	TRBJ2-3	TGTGCCAGCAGTTCACCGACTAGCGGCACAGATACGCAGTATTTT	CASSSPTSGTDTQYF
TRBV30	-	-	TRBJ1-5	TGTGCCTGGAATGAGGGGACAAGCAATCAGCCCCAGCATTTT	CAWNEGTSNQPQHF
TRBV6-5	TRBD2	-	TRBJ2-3	TGTGCCAGCAGTTCATTTAGCGGGGCTAGCACAGATACGCAGTATTTT	CASSSFSGASTDTQYF
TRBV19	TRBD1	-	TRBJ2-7	TGTGCCAGTAGTATGTTGGGACAGACCTACGAGCAGTACTTC	CASSMLGQTYEQYF
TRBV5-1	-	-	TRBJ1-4	TGCGCCAGCAGCTTGTTATCAACAGCCGATGAAAAACTGTTTTTT	CASSLLSTADEKLFF